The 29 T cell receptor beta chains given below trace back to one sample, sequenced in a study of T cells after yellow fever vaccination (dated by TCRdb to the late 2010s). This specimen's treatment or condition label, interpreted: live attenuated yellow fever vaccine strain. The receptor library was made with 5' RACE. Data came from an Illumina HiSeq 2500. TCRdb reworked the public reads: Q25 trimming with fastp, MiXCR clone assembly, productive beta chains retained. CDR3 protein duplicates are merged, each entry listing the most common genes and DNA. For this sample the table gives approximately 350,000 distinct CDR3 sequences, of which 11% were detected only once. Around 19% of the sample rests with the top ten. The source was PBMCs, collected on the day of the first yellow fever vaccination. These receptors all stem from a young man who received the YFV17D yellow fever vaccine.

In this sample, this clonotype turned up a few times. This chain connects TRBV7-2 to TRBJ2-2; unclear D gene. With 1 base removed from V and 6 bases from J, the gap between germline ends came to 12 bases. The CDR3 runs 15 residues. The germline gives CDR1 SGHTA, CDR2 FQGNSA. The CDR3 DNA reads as TGTGCCAGCAGCTTAGACACAGCAAGCTCCGGGGAGCTGTTTTTT. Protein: CASSLDTASSGELFF.

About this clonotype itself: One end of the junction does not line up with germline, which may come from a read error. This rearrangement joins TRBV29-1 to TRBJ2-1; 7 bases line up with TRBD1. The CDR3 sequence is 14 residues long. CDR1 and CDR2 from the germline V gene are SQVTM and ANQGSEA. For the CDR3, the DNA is TGCAGCGTTTTTGACAGGGTCGAGGGCGATGATCAGTTCTTC. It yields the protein CSVFDRVEGDDQFF.

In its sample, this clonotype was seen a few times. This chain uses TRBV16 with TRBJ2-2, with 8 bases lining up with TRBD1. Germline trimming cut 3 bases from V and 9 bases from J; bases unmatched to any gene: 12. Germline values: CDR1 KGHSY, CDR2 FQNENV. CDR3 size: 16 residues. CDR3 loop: CASSQSGTGVFRELFF. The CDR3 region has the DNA TGTGCCAGCAGCCAGTCCGGGACAGGAGTCTTTAGGGAGCTGTTTTTT.

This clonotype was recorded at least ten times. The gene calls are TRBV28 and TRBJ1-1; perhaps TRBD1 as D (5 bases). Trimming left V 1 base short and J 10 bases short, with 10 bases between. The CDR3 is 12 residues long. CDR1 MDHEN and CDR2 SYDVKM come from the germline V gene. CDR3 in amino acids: CASSLSGRAAFF. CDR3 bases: TGTGCCAGCAGTTTATCGGGCAGGGCAGCTTTCTTT.

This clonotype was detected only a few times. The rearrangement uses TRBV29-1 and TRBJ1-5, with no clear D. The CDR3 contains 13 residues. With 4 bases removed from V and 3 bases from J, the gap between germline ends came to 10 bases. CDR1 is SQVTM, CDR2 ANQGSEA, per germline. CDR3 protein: CSVGDGFNQPQHF. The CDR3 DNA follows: TGCAGCGTTGGAGACGGCTTCAATCAGCCCCAGCATTTT.

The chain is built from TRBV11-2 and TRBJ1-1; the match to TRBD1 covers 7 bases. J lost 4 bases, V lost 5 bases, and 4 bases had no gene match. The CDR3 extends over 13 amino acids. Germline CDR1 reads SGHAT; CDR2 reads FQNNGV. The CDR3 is CASSPRTGTEAFF. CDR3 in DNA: TGTGCCAGCAGCCCCCGGACAGGCACTGAAGCTTTCTTT.

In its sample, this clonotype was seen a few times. CDR3 in DNA: TGCAGCGTTGGGGACAGATCTCAAGAGACCCAGTACTTC. This translates into CSVGDRSQETQYF. The chain couples TRBV29-1 to TRBJ2-5; 7 bases match TRBD1. Germline lookup yields CDR1 SQVTM and CDR2 ANQGSEA. Trimming removed 4 bases from V and 2 bases from J; junction bases left unmatched: 4. CDR3 length: 13 residues.

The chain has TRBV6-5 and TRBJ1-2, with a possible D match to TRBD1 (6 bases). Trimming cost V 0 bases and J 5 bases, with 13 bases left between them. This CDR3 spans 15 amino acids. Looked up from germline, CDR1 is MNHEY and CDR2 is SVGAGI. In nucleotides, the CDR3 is TGTGCCAGCAGTTACTCGAAGGGCAGGGGTTATGGCTACACCTTC. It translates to CASSYSKGRGYGYTF.

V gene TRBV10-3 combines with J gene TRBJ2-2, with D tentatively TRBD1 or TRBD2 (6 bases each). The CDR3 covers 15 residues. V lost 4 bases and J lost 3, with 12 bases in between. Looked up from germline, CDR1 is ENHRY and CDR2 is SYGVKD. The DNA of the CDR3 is TGTGCCATCAGTGTGGGGGGCGCCCACACCGGGGAGCTGTTTTTT. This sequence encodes CAISVGGAHTGELFF.

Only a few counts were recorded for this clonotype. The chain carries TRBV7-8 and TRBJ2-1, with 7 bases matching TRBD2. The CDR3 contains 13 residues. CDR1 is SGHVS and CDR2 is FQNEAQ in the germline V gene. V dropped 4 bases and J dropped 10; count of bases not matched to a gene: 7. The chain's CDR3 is CASSWGLPEEQFF. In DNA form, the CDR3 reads TGTGCCAGCAGCTGGGGACTACCCGAGGAGCAGTTCTTC.

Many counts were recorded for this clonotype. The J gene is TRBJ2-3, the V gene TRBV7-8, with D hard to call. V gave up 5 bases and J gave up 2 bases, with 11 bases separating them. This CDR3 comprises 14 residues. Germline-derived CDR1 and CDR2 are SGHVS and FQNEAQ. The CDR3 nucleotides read TGTGCCAGCAGCCCTGATCCCCACACAGATACGCAGTATTTT. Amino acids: CASSPDPHTDTQYF.

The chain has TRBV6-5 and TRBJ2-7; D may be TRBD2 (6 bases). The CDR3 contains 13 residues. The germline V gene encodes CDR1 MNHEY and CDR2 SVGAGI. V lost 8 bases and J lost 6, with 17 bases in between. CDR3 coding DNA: TGTGCCAGCTGGTTACGGCCCGGGGGCGAGCAGTACTTC. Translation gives CASWLRPGGEQYF.

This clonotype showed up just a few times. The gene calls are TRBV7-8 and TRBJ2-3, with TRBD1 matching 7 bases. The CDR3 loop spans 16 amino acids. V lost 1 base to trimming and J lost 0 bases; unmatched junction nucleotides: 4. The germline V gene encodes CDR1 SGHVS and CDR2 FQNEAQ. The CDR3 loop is CASSLVGGPSTDTQYF. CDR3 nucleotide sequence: TGTGCCAGCAGCTTAGTAGGGGGCCCTAGCACAGATACGCAGTATTTT.

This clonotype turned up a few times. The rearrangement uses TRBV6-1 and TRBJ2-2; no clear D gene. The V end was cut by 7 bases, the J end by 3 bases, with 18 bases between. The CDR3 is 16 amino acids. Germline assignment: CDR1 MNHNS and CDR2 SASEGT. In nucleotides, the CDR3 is TGTGCCAGCACCATTAACCCGATAGGGTACACCGGGGAGCTGTTTTTT. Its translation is CASTINPIGYTGELFF.

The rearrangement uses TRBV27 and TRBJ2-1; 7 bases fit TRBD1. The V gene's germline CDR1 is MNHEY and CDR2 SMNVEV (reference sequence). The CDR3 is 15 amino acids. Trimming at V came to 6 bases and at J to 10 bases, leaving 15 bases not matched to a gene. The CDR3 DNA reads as TGTGCCAGCAGCCCACAGGGGCTTAGCTTACGCGAGCAGTTCTTC. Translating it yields CASSPQGLSLREQFF.

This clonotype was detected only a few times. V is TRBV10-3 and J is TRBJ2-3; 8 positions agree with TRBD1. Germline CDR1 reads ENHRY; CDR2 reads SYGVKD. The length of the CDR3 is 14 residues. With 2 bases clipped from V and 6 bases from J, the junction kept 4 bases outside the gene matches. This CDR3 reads CAISERDRSDTQYF. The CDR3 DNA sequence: TGTGCCATCAGTGAGAGGGACAGGTCCGATACGCAGTATTTT.

The CDR3, as DNA: TGTGCCAGCAGCTGGTTCAGGGGCTCCTACGAGCAGTACTTC. Protein product: CASSWFRGSYEQYF. The genes are TRBV11-2 and TRBJ2-7; weak D call: TRBD1 (6 bases). The V end lost 4 bases, the J end lost 0 bases, and 10 bases lay between the germline ends. This CDR3 contains 14 residues. Germline V lookup: CDR1 SGHAT, CDR2 FQNNGV.

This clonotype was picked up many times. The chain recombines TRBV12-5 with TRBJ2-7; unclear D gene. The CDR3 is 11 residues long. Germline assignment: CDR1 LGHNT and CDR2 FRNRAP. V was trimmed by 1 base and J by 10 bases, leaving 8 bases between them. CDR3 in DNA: TGTGCTAGTGGTTTGGCCGAATATCAGTACTTC. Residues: CASGLAEYQYF. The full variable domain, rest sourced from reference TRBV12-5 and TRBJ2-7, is DARVTQTPRHKVTEMGQEVTMRCQPILGHNTVFWYRQTMMQGLELLAYFRNRAPLDDSGMPKDRFSAEMPDATLATLKIQPSEPRDSAVYFCASGLAEYQYFGPGTRLTVT.

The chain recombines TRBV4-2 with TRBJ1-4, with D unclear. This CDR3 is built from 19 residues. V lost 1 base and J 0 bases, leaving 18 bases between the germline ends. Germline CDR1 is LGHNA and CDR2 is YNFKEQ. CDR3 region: CASSQGLLVQRATNEKLFF. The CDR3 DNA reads TGTGCCAGCAGCCAAGGGTTGTTGGTACAGCGAGCAACTAATGAAAAACTGTTTTTT.

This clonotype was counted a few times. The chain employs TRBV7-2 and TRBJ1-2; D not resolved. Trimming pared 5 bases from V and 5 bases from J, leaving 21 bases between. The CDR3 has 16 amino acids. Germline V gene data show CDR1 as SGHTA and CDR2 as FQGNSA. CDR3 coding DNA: TGTGCCAGCAGCGTCAGAAACCCACGGACGGTATATGGCTACACCTTC. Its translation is CASSVRNPRTVYGYTF.

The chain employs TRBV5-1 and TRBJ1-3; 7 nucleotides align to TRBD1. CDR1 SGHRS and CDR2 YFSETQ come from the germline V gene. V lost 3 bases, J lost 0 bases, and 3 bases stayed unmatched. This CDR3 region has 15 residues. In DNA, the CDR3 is TGCGCCAGCAGCTCCGACAGGGACTCTGGAAACACCATATATTTT. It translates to CASSSDRDSGNTIYF.

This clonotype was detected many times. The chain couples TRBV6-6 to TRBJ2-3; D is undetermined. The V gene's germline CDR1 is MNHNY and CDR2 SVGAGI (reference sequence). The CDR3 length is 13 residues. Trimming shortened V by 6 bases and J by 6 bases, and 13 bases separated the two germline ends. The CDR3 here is CASRRDPPDTQYF. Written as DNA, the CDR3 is TGTGCCAGCAGACGTGACCCGCCGGATACGCAGTATTTT.

The CDR3 region is CASSGTGTGLYNEQFF. For the CDR3, the DNA is TGTGCCAGCAGCGGGACCGGGACAGGACTCTACAATGAGCAGTTCTTC. The rearrangement uses TRBV11-2 and TRBJ2-1, with 8 bases that match TRBD1. V trimming: 5 bases; J trimming: 3 bases; junction bases outside the gene matches: 9. Per the germline V gene, CDR1 is SGHAT and CDR2 is FQNNGV. This CDR3 region has 16 residues.

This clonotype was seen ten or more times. CDR3 region: CASRVKTPRSPYNEQFF. The CDR3 DNA reads TGTGCCAGCAGGGTTAAGACCCCTAGGTCCCCCTACAATGAGCAGTTCTTC. The chain has TRBV6-2 or TRBV6-3 and TRBJ2-1; D gene unclear. The CDR3 loop spans 17 amino acids. Germline CDR1 and CDR2: MNHEY and SVGEGT. Trimming stripped 6 bases from V and 2 bases from J, with 20 bases between.

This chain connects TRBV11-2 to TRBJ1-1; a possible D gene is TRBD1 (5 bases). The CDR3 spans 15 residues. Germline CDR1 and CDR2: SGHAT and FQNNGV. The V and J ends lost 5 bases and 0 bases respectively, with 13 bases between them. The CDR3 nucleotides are TGTGCCAGCAGCATGGGGGGGGGGATGAACACTGAAGCTTTCTTT. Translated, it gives CASSMGGGMNTEAFF.

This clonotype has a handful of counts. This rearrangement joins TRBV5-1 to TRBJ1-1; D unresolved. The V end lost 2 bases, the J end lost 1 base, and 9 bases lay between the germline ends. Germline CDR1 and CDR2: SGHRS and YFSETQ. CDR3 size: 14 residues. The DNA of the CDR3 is TGCGCCAGCAGCTTCTGGGGAGGGAACACTGAAGCTTTCTTT. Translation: CASSFWGGNTEAFF.

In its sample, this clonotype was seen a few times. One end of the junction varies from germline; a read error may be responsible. CDR3 nucleotide sequence: TGTGCTAGCAGTTTAGACGACAGGCCTTCGGGTGAGCAGTTCTTC. This encodes CASSLDDRPSGEQFF. The chain uses TRBV7-7 and TRBJ2-1, with D tentatively TRBD1 (6 bases). There are 15 residues in the CDR3. Germline CDR1 reads SSHAT; CDR2 reads FNYEAQ (reference sequence). Based on the CDR3 plus reference TRBV7-7 and TRBJ2-1, the full variable domain is GAGVSQSPRYKVTKRGQDVTLRCDPISSHATLYWYQQALGQGPEFLTYFNYEAQPDKSGLPSDRFSAERPEGSISTLTIQRTEQRDSAMYRCASSLDDRPSGEQFFGPGTRLTVL.

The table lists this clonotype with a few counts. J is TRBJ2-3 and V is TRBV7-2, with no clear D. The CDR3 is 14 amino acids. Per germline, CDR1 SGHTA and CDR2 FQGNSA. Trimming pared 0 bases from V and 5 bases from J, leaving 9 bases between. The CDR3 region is CASSLADRGDTQYF. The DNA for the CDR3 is TGTGCCAGCAGCTTAGCGGACCGAGGAGATACGCAGTATTTT.

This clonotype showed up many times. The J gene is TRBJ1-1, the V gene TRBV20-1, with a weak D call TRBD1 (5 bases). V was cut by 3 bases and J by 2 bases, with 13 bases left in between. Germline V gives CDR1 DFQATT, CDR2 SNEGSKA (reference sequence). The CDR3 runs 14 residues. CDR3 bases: TGCAGTGCTAGGCCCGGAGGGGCAAACACTGAAGCTTTCTTT. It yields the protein CSARPGGANTEAFF.